This T cell receptor (beta chain) came from a study of OX40 agonist ivuxolimab in advanced cancers. The wider study: The group had a mean age of around 64 years, ranged from roughly 23 to 85, and was around 82% male.

The method was immunoSEQ multiplex PCR; TCRdb's version includes in-frame clones alone and lacks a portion of them. The sample shows 40,000 or so clones, around 90% of them seen only once. Study outcomes and limitations: Still undetermined is the antigen specificity of the expanded peripheral T cells. Dose levels from 0.1 to 3.0 mg/kg saw CD4+ and CD8+ blood T cells expand clonally by week 6.

CDR1 is SEHNR and CDR2 is FQNEAQ in the germline V gene (reference sequence). The germline V and J ends were trimmed by 5 bases and 3 bases, with 10 bases remaining between them. CDR3 size: 13 residues. This clone was seen once. The antigen remains undetermined. The genes are TRBV7-9 and TRBJ1-2, with D perhaps matching TRBD1 (5 bases). The clonotype originates from an adult with an advanced solid tumor such as melanoma, head and neck, liver or kidney cancer. Sequenced material: CD4+ or CD8+ T cells sorted from blood, taken in a trial of the OX40 agonist ivuxolimab. CDR3 protein: CASSPRGDYGYTF. In DNA form, the CDR3 reads TGTGCCAGCAGCCCTCGAGGGGACTATGGCTACACCTTC.